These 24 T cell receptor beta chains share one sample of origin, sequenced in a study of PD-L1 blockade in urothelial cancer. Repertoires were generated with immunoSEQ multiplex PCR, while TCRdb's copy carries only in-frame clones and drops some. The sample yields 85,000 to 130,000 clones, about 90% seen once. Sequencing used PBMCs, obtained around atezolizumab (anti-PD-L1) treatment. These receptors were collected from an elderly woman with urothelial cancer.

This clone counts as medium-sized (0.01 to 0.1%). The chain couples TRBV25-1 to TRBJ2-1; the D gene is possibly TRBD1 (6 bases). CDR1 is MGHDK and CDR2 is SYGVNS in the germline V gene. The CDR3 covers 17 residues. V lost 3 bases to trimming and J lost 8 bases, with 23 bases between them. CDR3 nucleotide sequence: TGTGCCAGCAGTGACGAAACACAGGGCACCCCTACGGATGAGCAGTTCTTC. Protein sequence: CASSDETQGTPTDEQFF.

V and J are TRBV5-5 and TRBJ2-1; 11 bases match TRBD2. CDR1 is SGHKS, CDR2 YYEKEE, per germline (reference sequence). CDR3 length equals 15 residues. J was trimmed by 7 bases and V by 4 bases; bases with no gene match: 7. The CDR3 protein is CASSLLAGVINEQFF. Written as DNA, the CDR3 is TGTGCCAGCAGCCTACTAGCGGGAGTAATTAATGAGCAGTTCTTC. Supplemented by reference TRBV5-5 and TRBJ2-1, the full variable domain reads DAGVTQSPTHLIKTRGQQVTLRCSPISGHKSVSWYQQVLGQGPQFIFQYYEKEERGRGNFPDRFSARQFPNYSSELNVNALLLGDSALYLCASSLLAGVINEQFFGPGTRLTVL.

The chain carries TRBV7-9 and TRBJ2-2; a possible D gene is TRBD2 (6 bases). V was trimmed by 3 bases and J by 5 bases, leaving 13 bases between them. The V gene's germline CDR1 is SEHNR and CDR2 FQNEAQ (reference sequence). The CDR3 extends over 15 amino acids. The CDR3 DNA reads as TGTGCCAGCAGCTTCGGGACTCTGGGGACCGGGGAGCTGTTTTTT. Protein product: CASSFGTLGTGELFF.

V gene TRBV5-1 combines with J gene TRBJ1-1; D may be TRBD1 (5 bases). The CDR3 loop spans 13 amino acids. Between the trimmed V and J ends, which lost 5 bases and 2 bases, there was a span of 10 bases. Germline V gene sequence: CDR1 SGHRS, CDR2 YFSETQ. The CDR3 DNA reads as TGCGCCAGCAGTTTACAGGACAACACTGAAGCTTTCTTT. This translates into CASSLQDNTEAFF.

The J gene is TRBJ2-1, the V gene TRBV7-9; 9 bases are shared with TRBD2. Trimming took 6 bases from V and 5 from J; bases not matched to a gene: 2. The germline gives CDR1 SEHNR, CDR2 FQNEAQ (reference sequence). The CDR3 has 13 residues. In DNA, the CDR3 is TGTGCCAGCAGTTGGACTAGCGACAATGAGCAGTTCTTC. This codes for CASSWTSDNEQFF.

CDR3 nucleotides: TGTGCCAGCAGCTACGCAGGGAACACTGAAGCTTTCTTT. Translating gives CASSYAGNTEAFF. The V gene is TRBV11-1, the J gene TRBJ1-1; D unclear. V dropped 4 bases and J dropped 1 base, with 7 bases sitting between them. The V gene's germline CDR1 is SGHAT and CDR2 FQDESV (reference sequence). The CDR3 is 13 residues long.

The CDR3 DNA sequence: TGTGCCAGCAGCTTAATTTCCCTGTGGGCGGGAGGGACCTACAATGAGCAGTTCTTC. It translates to CASSLISLWAGGTYNEQFF. The rearrangement joins TRBV11-3 to TRBJ2-1, with 9 bases identical to TRBD2. Germline V gene sequence: CDR1 SGHNT, CDR2 YENEEA. This CDR3 contains 19 residues. J lost 2 bases, V lost 2 bases, and 13 bases had no gene match.

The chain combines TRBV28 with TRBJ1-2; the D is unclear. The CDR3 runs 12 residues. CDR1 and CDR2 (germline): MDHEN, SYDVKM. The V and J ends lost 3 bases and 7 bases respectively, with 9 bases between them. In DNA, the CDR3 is TGTGCCAGCAGTTTGGCGCGGGGTGGCTACACCTTC. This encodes CASSLARGGYTF.

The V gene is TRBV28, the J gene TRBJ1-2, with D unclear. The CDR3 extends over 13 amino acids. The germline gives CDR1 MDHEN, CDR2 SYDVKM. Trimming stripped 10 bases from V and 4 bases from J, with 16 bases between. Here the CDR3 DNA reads TGTGCCACCCTTTTTCTAACGAGCTATGGCTACACCTTC. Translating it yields CATLFLTSYGYTF.

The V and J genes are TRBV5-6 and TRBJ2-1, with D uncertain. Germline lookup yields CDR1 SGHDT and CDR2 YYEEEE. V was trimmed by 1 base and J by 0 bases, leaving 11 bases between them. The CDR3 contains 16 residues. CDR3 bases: TGTGCCAGCAGCTTGCGTACTACCTTCTCCTACAATGAGCAGTTCTTC. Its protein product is CASSLRTTFSYNEQFF.

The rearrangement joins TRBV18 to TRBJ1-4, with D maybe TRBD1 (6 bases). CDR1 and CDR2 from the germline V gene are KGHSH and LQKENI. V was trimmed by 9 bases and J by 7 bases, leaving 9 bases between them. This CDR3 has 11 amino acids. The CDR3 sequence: CASQDSEKLFF. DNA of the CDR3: TGTGCCAGTCAGGACAGTGAAAAACTGTTTTTT.

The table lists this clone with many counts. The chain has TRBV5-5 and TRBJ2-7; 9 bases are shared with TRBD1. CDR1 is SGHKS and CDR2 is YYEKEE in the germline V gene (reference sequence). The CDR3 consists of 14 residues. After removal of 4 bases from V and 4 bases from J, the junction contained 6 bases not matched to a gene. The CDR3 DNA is TGTGCCAGCAGCCATGGGACAGGGCGATACGAGCAGTACTTC. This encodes CASSHGTGRYEQYF. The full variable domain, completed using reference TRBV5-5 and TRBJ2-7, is DAGVTQSPTHLIKTRGQQVTLRCSPISGHKSVSWYQQVLGQGPQFIFQYYEKEERGRGNFPDRFSARQFPNYSSELNVNALLLGDSALYLCASSHGTGRYEQYFGPGTRLTVT.

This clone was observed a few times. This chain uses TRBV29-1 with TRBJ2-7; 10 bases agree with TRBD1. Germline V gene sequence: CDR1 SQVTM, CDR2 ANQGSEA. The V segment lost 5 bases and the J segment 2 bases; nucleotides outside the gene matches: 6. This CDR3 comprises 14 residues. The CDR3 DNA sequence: TGCAGCGTTTTTAGTGGACAGGGGGCCTACGAGCAGTACTTC. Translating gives CSVFSGQGAYEQYF.

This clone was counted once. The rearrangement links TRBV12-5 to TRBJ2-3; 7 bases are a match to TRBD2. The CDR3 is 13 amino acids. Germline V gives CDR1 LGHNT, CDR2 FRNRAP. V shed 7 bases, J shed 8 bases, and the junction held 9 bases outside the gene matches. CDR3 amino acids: CASAPGGGRTQYF. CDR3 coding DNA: TGTGCTAGTGCCCCGGGGGGAGGACGTACGCAGTATTTT.

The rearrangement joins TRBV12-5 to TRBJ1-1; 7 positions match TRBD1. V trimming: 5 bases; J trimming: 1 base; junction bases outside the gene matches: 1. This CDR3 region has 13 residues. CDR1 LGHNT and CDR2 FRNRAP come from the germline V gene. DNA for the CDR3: TGTGCTAGTGGTAAGGGGGCGAACACTGAAGCTTTCTTT. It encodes CASGKGANTEAFF. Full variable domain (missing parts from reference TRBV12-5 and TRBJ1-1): DARVTQTPRHKVTEMGQEVTMRCQPILGHNTVFWYRQTMMQGLELLAYFRNRAPLDDSGMPKDRFSAEMPDATLATLKIQPSEPRDSAVYFCASGKGANTEAFFGQGTRLTVV.

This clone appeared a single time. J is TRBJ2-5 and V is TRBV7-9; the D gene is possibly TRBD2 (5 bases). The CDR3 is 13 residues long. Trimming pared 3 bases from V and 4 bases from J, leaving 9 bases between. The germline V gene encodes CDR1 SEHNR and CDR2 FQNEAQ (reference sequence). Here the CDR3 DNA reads TGTGCCAGCAGCTTTCGAGGAGGAGAGACCCAGTACTTC. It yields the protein CASSFRGGETQYF.

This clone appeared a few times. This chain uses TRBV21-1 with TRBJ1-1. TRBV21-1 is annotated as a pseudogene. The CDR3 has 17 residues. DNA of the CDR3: TGTGCCAGCAGCAAAAGGGACGGGCGGGGGGTTTGGACTGAAGCTTTCTTT. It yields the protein CASSKRDGRGVWTEAFF.

The CDR3 reads CASSLSYLLMRASYEQYF. DNA for the CDR3: TGTGCCAGCAGTTTATCCTACCTACTAATGAGAGCCAGCTACGAGCAGTACTTC. The chain recombines TRBV27 with TRBJ2-7; D unresolved. From germline, CDR1 is MNHEY and CDR2 SMNVEV (reference sequence). Trimming removed 0 bases from V and 3 bases from J, with 21 bases in between. This CDR3 has 18 residues.

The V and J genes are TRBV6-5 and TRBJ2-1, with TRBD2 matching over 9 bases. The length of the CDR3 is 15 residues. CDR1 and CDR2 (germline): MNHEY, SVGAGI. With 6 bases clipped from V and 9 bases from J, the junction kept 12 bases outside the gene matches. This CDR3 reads CASSQGAGGPGEQFF. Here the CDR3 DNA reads TGTGCCAGCAGCCAAGGGGCGGGAGGGCCGGGTGAGCAGTTCTTC.

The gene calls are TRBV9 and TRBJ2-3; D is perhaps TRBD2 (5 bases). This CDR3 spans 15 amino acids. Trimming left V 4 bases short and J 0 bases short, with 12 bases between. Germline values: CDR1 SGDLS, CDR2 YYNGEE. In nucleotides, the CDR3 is TGTGCCAGCAGCCTGGGCGGCGGGAGCACAGATACGCAGTATTTT. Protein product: CASSLGGGSTDTQYF.

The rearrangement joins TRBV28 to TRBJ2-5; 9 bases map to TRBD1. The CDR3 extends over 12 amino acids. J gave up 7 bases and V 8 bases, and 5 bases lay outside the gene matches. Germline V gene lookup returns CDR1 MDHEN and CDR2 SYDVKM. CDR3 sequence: CASSGTGPTQYF. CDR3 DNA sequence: TGTGCCAGCTCTGGGACAGGGCCGACCCAGTACTTC.

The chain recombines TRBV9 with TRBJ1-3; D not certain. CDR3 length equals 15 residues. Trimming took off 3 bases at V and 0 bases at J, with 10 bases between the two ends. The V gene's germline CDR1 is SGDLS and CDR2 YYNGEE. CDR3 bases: TGTGCCAGCAGCGACCGGGGAACCTCTGGAAACACCATATATTTT. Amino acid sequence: CASSDRGTSGNTIYF.

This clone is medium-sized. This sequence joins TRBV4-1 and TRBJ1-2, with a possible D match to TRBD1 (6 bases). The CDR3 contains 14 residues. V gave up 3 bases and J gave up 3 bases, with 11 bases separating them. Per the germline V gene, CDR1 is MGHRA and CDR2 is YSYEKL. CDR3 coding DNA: TGCGCCAGCAGCCAGGGGGCCTTCGACTATGGCTACACCTTC. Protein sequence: CASSQGAFDYGYTF.

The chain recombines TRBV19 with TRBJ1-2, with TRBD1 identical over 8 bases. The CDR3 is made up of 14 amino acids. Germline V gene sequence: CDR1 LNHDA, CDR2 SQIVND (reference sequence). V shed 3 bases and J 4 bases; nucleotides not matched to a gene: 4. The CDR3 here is CASSMQGAGYGYTF. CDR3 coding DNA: TGTGCCAGTAGTATGCAGGGGGCTGGCTATGGCTACACCTTC.